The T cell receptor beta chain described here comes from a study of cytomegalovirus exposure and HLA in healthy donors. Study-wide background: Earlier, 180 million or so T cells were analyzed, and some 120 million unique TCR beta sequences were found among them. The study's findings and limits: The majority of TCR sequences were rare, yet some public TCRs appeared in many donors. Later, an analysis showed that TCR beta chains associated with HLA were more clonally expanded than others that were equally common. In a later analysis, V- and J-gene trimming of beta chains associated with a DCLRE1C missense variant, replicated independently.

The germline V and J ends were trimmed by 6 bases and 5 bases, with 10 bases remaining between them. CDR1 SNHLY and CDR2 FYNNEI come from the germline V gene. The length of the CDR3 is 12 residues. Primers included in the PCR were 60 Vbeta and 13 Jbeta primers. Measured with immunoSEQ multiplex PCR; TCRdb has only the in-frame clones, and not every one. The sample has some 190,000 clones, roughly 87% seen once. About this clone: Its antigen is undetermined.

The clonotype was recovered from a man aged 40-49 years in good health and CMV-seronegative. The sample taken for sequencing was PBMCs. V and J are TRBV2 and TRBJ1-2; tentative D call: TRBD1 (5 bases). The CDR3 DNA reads TGTGCCAGCAGCCAGACAGCGTATGGCTACACCTTC. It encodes CASSQTAYGYTF.